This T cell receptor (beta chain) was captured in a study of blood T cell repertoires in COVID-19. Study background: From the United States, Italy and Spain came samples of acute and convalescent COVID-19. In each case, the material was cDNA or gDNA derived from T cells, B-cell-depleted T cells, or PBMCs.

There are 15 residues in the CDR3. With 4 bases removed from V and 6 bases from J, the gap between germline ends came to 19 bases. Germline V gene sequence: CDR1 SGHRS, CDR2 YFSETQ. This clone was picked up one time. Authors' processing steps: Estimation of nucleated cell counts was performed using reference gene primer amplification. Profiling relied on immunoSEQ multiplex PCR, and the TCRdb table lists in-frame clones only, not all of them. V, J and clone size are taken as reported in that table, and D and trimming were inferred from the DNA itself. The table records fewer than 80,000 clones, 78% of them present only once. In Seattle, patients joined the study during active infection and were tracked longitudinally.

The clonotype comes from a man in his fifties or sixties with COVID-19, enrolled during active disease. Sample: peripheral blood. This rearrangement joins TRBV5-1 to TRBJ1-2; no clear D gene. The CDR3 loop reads CASSEATGLNDGYTF. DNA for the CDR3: TGCGCCAGCAGCGAAGCTACGGGGTTGAACGATGGCTACACCTTC.